Below, 17 T cell receptor beta chains from the same sample are listed, as sequenced in a study of cytomegalovirus exposure and HLA in healthy donors. The PCR contained 60 Vbeta and 13 Jbeta primers. The method was immunoSEQ multiplex PCR; TCRdb's version includes in-frame clones alone and lacks a portion of them. The repertoire holds over 110,000 clones, 73% seen once, with 1% to 1.5% in the top ten. Sample: PBMCs. The origin of the receptors is a woman in her 40s in good health and CMV-seronegative.

This clone has a handful of counts. The V and J genes are TRBV2 and TRBJ1-5; D is possibly TRBD1 (5 bases). Germline V CDR1 and CDR2: SNHLY, FYNNEI. V was pared by 2 bases and J by 0 bases, with 11 bases between. The CDR3 loop spans 16 amino acids. CDR3 in DNA: TGTGCCAGCAGTGAATTAGGGGTTTATAGCAATCAGCCCCAGCATTTT. It yields the protein CASSELGVYSNQPQHF.

The chain combines TRBV6-4 with TRBJ2-2, with D unclear. Germline CDR1 is MRHNA and CDR2 is SNTAGT. V was trimmed by 4 bases and J by 0 bases, leaving 9 bases between them. The CDR3 sequence is 15 residues long. CDR3 amino acids: CASSVGRTNTGELFF. CDR3 DNA: TGTGCCAGCAGTGTGGGCAGGACGAACACCGGGGAGCTGTTTTTT.

V is TRBV7-9 and J is TRBJ1-3; D might be TRBD1 (6 bases). Trimming removed 1 base at V and 4 bases at J, with 17 bases between. There are 17 residues in the CDR3. Germline CDR1 is SEHNR and CDR2 is FQNEAQ (reference sequence). CDR3 DNA sequence: TGTGCCAGCAGCTTAGACAGGGAGGGCTACCCAGGAAACACCATATATTTT. Amino acid sequence: CASSLDREGYPGNTIYF.

In its sample, this clone was seen once. The chain recombines TRBV19 with TRBJ1-2; D not certain. V gave up 3 bases and J gave up 7 bases, with 15 bases separating them. CDR1 and CDR2 (germline): LNHDA, SQIVND (reference sequence). The CDR3 loop spans 14 amino acids. In DNA form, the CDR3 reads TGTGCCAGTAGTATTTCAGGTTCCACTCTTGGCTACACCTTC. Translation: CASSISGSTLGYTF. Together with reference TRBV19 and TRBJ1-2, the CDR3 gives the full variable domain: DGGITQSPKYLFRKEGQNVTLSCEQNLNHDAMYWYRQDPGQGLRLIYYSQIVNDFQKGDIAEGYSVSREKKESFPLTVTSAQKNPTAFYLCASSISGSTLGYTFGSGTRLTVV.

CDR3 sequence: CASSQTYSNQPQHF. Written as DNA, the CDR3 is TGTGCCAGCAGCCAGACATATAGCAATCAGCCCCAGCATTTT. J is TRBJ1-5 and V is TRBV7-8; D is uncertain. Germline V gives CDR1 SGHVS, CDR2 FQNEAQ. The CDR3 totals 14 residues. V shed 5 bases and J shed 0 bases, with 8 bases lying between them.

This clone was counted a few times. The chain carries TRBV5-1 and TRBJ2-2; 7 bases are a match to TRBD1. Trimming took 5 bases from V and 2 from J; bases not matched to a gene: 9. This CDR3 region has 16 residues. Germline CDR1 SGHRS, CDR2 YFSETQ. The CDR3 coding sequence is TGCGCCAGCAGTCCATTGACAGGGTTTAACACCGGGGAGCTGTTTTTT. The encoded protein is CASSPLTGFNTGELFF.

CDR3 protein: CASSQGLYGYTF. The CDR3 DNA sequence: TGTGCCAGCAGCCAGGGCCTCTATGGCTACACCTTC. The chain joins TRBV14 to TRBJ1-2; D uncertain. With 3 bases removed from V and 4 bases from J, the gap between germline ends came to 6 bases. From germline, CDR1 is SGHDN and CDR2 FVKESK. The CDR3 length is 12 residues.

The rearrangement uses TRBV4-1 and TRBJ1-5; a possible D gene is TRBD1 (5 bases). This CDR3 is built from 15 residues. Trimming stripped 4 bases from V and 6 bases from J, with 16 bases between. In germline, CDR1 is MGHRA, CDR2 YSYEKL. The DNA for the CDR3 is TGCGCCAGCAGCCCCTACCGGGGGGAGCGTCAGCCCCAGCATTTT. It codes for CASSPYRGERQPQHF.

The V and J genes are TRBV5-1 and TRBJ2-5, with 7 bases fitting TRBD1. This CDR3 contains 16 residues. In germline, CDR1 is SGHRS, CDR2 YFSETQ. The ends lost 0 bases at V and 5 bases at J; junction bases unmatched: 10. The CDR3 nucleotides read TGCGCCAGCAGCTTGGCCGGGGACAGCCCTGGGGAGACCCAGTACTTC. Its protein is CASSLAGDSPGETQYF.

Details on this clone: The junction does not match germline at one end; this may be a read error. Additional DNA sequences in this sample encode the identical CDR3. The chain uses TRBV18 and TRBJ2-7; no clear D gene. The CDR3 is made up of 13 amino acids. CDR1 and CDR2 (germline): KGHSH, LQKENI. In nucleotides, the CDR3 is TGTGCCAGCTCGCCACCGGAGCCTTACGAGCAGTACTTC. Protein product: CASSPPEPYEQYF.

The J gene is TRBJ1-6, the V gene TRBV6-1, with D uncertain. Germline assignment: CDR1 MNHNS and CDR2 SASEGT. Trimming cost V 2 bases and J 14 bases, with 19 bases left between them. The CDR3 extends over 15 amino acids. CDR3 in DNA: TGTGCCAGCAGTGAAAGTCCCGACAACCTCGGGGCCCTCCACTTT. It yields the protein CASSESPDNLGALHF.

This clone has more than one count but fewer than ten. The chain combines TRBV27 with TRBJ1-6; TRBD1 is a possible D gene (6 bases). V lost 7 bases and J 10 bases, leaving 17 bases between the germline ends. The CDR3 extends over 14 amino acids. Germline V gene lookup returns CDR1 MNHEY and CDR2 SMNVEV (reference sequence). Here the CDR3 reads CASTFGGASSPLHF. In DNA, the CDR3 is TGTGCCAGCACCTTTGGGGGGGCCAGCTCACCCCTCCACTTT.

The chain joins TRBV11-2 to TRBJ2-1; D perhaps matches TRBD2 (6 bases). Germline CDR1 is SGHAT and CDR2 is FQNNGV. The length of the CDR3 is 15 residues. V dropped 3 bases and J dropped 7 bases, with 16 bases sitting between them. CDR3 sequence: CASSFRRGLGNEQFF. DNA of the CDR3: TGTGCCAGCAGCTTCCGGAGGGGCCTAGGGAATGAGCAGTTCTTC. Supplemented by reference TRBV11-2 and TRBJ2-1, the full variable domain reads EAGVAQSPRYKIIEKRQSVAFWCNPISGHATLYWYQQILGQGPKLLIQFQNNGVVDDSQLPKDRFSAERLKGVDSTLKIQPAKLEDSAVYLCASSFRRGLGNEQFFGPGTRLTVL.

This clone was counted once. This chain uses TRBV15 with TRBJ1-3, with a tentative D call TRBD1 (5 bases). V lost 3 bases to trimming and J lost 3 bases, with 12 bases between them. Per germline, CDR1 LNHNV and CDR2 YYDKDF (reference sequence). The CDR3 is 15 amino acids. The CDR3 sequence is CATSRGPGGGNTIYF. As DNA, the CDR3 is TGTGCCACCAGCAGGGGGCCCGGGGGTGGAAACACCATATATTTT.

This chain connects TRBV7-8 to TRBJ2-3, with TRBD1 matching 8 bases. CDR1 is SGHVS and CDR2 is FQNEAQ in the germline V gene. The length of the CDR3 is 15 residues. V lost 5 bases to trimming and J lost 2 bases; unmatched junction nucleotides: 6. The DNA of the CDR3 is TGTGCCAGCAGCCGGGACAGGCGATCCACAGATACGCAGTATTTT. It codes for CASSRDRRSTDTQYF.

The chain combines TRBV5-1 with TRBJ1-3; TRBD1 matches at 8 bases. Germline CDR1 and CDR2: SGHRS and YFSETQ. CDR3 length: 19 amino acids. V was pared by 0 bases and J by 0 bases, with 11 bases of the junction left unmatched. CDR3 protein: CASSLVGGNGQGSGNTIYF. Written as DNA, the CDR3 is TGCGCCAGCAGCTTGGTAGGGGGTAATGGACAGGGCTCTGGAAACACCATATATTTT.

The rearrangement joins TRBV7-8 to TRBJ1-2; unclear D gene. From germline, CDR1 is SGHVS and CDR2 FQNEAQ. The CDR3 length is 15 residues. Trimming cost V 6 bases and J 4 bases, with 18 bases left between them. CDR3 nucleotides: TGTGCCAGCAGGTCCGAAGGGTTCCTAGCCTATGGCTACACCTTC. Translating it yields CASRSEGFLAYGYTF.